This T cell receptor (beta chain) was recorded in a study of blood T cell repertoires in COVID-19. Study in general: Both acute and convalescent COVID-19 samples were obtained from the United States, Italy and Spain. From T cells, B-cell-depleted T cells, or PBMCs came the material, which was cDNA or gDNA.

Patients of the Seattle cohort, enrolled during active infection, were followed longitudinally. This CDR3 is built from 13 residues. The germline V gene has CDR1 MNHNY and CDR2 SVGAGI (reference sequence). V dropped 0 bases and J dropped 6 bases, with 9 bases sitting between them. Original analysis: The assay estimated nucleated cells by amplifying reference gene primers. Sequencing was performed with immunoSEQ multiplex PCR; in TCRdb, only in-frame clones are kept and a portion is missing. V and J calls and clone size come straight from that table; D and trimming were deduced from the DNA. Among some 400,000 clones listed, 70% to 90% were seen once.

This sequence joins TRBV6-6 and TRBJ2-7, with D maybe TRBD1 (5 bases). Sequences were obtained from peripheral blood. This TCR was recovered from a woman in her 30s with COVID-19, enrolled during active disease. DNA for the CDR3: TGTGCCAGCAGTTACTCCGGACAAACCGAGCAGTACTTC. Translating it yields CASSYSGQTEQYF.